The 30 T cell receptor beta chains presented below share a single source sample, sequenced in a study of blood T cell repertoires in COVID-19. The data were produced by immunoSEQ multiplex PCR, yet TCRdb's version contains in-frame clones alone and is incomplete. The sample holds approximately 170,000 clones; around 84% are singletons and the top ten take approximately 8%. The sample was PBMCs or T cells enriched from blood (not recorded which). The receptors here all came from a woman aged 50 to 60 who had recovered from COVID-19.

The CDR3 spells CASSEAGTGTNYGYTF. The CDR3 DNA sequence: TGTGCCAGCAGTGAAGCCGGGACAGGTACTAACTATGGCTACACCTTC. The chain couples TRBV2 to TRBJ1-2; 8 bases are shared with TRBD1. The J segment lost 0 bases and the V segment lost 0 bases, leaving 3 bases of the junction unmatched. The CDR3 runs to 16 residues. Germline V gives CDR1 SNHLY, CDR2 FYNNEI.

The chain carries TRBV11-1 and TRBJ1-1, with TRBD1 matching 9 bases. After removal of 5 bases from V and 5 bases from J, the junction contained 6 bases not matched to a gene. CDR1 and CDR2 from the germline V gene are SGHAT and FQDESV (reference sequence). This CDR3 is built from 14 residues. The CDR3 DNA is TGTGCCAGCAGCCCGGACAGGGGATCAACTGAAGCTTTCTTT. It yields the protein CASSPDRGSTEAFF.

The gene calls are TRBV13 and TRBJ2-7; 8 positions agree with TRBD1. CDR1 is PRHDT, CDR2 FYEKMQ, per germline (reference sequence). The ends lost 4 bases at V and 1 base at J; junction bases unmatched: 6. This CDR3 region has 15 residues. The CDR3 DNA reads TGTGCCAGCAGCTACGGACAGGGCCCTTCCTACGAGCAGTACTTC. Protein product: CASSYGQGPSYEQYF.

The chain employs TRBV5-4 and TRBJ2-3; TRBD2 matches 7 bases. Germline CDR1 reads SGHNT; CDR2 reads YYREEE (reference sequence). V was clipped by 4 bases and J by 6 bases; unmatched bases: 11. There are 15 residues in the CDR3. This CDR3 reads CASSKLAYSGDTQYF. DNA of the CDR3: TGTGCCAGCAGCAAACTAGCGTATTCGGGGGATACGCAGTATTTT.

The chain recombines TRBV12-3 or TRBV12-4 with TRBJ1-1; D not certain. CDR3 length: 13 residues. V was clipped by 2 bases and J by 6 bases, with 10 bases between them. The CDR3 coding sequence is TGTGCCAGCAGTTTAACGGTGGGCGCTGAAGCTTTCTTT. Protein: CASSLTVGAEAFF.

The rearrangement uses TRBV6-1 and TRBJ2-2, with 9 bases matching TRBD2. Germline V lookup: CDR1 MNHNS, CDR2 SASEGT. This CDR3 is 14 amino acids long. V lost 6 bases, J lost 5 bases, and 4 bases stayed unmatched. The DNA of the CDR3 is TGTGCCAGCAGCCGGCGGGGGGGAACCGGGGAGCTGTTTTTT. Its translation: CASSRRGGTGELFF.

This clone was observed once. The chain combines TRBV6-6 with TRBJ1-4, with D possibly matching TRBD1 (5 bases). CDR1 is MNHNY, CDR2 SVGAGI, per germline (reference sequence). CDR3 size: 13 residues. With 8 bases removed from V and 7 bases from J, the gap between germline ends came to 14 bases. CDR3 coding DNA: TGTGCCAGCCAAATCGGGGGGTTTGAAAAACTGTTTTTT. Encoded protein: CASQIGGFEKLFF.

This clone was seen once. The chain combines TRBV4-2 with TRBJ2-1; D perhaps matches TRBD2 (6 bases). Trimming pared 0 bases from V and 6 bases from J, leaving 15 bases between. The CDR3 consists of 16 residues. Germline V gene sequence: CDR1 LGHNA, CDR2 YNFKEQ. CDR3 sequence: CASSQEEGSPVNEQFF. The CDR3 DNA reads TGTGCCAGCAGCCAAGAGGAGGGCTCACCAGTCAATGAGCAGTTCTTC.

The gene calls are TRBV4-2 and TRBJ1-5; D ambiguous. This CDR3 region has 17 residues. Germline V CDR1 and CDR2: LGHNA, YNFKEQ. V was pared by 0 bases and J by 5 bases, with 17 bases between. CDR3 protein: CASSQDNYVFADQPQHF. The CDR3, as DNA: TGTGCCAGCAGCCAAGATAATTATGTTTTCGCGGATCAGCCCCAGCATTTT.

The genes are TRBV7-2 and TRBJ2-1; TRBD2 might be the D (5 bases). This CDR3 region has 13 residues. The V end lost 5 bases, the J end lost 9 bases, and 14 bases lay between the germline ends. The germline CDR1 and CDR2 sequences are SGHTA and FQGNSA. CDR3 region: CASSAPGLGEQFF. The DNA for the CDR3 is TGTGCCAGCAGCGCCCCGGGGTTGGGTGAGCAGTTCTTC.

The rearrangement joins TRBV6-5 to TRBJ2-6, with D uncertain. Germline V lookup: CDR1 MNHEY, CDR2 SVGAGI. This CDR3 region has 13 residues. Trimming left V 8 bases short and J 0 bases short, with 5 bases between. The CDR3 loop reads CASGRSGANVLTF. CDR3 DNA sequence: TGTGCCAGCGGCCGCTCTGGGGCCAACGTCCTGACTTTC.

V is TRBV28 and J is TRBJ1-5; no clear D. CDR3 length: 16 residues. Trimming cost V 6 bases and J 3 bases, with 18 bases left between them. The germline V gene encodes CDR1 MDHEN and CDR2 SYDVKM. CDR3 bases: TGTGCCAGCAGACTACGGGCCCCGGGGAACAATCAGCCCCAGCATTTT. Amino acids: CASRLRAPGNNQPQHF.

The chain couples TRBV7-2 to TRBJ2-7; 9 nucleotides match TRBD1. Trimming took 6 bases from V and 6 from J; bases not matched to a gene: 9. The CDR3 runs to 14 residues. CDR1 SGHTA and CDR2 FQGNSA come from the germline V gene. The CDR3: CASRNTGQGSEQYF. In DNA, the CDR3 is TGTGCCAGCAGGAATACGGGACAGGGCTCCGAGCAGTACTTC. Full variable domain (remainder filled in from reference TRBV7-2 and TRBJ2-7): GAGVSQSPSNKVTEKGKDVELRCDPISGHTALYWYRQSLGQGLEFLIYFQGNSAPDKSGLPSDRFSAERTGGSVSTLTIQRTQQEDSAVYLCASRNTGQGSEQYFGPGTRLTVT.

The CDR3 bases are TGTGCCAGCAGCTTAAGGACAGGGAAATTCTACGAGCAGTACTTC. Protein sequence: CASSLRTGKFYEQYF. The chain combines TRBV13 with TRBJ2-7; 8 bases are shared with TRBD1. The ends lost 2 bases at V and 3 bases at J; junction bases unmatched: 6. CDR1 and CDR2 from the germline V gene are PRHDT and FYEKMQ (reference sequence). This CDR3 spans 15 amino acids.

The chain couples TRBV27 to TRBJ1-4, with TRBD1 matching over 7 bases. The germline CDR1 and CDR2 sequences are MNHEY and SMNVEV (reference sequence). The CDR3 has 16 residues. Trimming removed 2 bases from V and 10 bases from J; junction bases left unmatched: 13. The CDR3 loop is CASSLQEQGRRGKLFF. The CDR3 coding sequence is TGTGCCAGCAGTTTACAAGAACAGGGGAGGCGCGGAAAACTGTTTTTT.

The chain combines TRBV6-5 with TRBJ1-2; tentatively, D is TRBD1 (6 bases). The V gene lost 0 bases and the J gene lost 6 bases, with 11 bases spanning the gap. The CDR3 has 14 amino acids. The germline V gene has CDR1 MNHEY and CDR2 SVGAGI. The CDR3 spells CASSYSGTIDGYTF. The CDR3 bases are TGTGCCAGCAGTTACTCGGGGACAATAGATGGCTACACCTTC.

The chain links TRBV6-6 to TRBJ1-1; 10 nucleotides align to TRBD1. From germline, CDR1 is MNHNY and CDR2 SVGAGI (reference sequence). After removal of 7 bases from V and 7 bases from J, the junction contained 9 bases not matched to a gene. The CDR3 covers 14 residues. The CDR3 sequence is CASKTRQGAGEAFF. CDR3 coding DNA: TGTGCCAGCAAAACCAGACAGGGGGCAGGTGAAGCTTTCTTT.

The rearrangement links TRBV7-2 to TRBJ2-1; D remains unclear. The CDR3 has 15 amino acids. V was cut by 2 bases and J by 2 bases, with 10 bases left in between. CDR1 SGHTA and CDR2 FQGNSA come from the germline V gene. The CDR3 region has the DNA TGTGCCAGCAGCTTATTTTACAGCCCCTACAATGAGCAGTTCTTC. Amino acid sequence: CASSLFYSPYNEQFF.

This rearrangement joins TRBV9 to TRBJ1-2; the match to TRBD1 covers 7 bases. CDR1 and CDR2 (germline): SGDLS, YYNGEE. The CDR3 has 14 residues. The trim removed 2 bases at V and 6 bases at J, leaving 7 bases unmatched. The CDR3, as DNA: TGTGCCAGCAGCGTCCGCGACAGGGACCATGGCTACACCTTC. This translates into CASSVRDRDHGYTF.

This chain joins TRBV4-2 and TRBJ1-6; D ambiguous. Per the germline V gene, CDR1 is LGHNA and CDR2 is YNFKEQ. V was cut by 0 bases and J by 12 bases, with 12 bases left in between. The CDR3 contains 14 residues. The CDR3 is CASSQDSHLRPLHF. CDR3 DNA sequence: TGTGCCAGCAGCCAAGATAGTCACTTGCGACCCCTCCACTTT.

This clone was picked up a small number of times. CDR3 amino acids: CASSLMRRTGELFF. The CDR3 DNA reads as TGTGCCAGCAGTTTAATGCGGAGGACCGGGGAGCTGTTTTTT. The rearrangement joins TRBV27 to TRBJ2-2; D may be TRBD2 (5 bases). Germline V gene data show CDR1 as MNHEY and CDR2 as SMNVEV (reference sequence). CDR3 length: 14 amino acids. V was pared by 2 bases and J by 5 bases, with 9 bases between.

The CDR3 loop reads CASSLQFSYEQYF. As DNA, the CDR3 is TGTGCCAGCAGTTTACAGTTCTCCTACGAGCAGTACTTC. The V and J genes are TRBV27 and TRBJ2-7; no firm D call. V lost 2 bases and J 0 bases, leaving 5 bases between the germline ends. This CDR3 region has 13 residues. Germline V gene data show CDR1 as MNHEY and CDR2 as SMNVEV (reference sequence).

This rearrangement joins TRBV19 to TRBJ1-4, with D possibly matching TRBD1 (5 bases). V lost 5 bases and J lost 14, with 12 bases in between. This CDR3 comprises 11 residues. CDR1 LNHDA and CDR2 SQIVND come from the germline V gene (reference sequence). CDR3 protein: CASSGRKGLFF. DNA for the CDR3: TGTGCCAGTAGTGGGCGAAAGGGGCTGTTTTTT. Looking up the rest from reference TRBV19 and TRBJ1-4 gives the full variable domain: DGGITQSPKYLFRKEGQNVTLSCEQNLNHDAMYWYRQDPGQGLRLIYYSQIVNDFQKGDIAEGYSVSREKKESFPLTVTSAQKNPTAFYLCASSGRKGLFFGSGTQLSVL.

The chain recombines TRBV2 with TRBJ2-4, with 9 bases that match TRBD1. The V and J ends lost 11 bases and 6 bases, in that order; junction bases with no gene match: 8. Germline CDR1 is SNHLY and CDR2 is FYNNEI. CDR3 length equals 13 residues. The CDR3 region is CASRTGELNIQYF. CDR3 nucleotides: TGTGCCTCTCGGACAGGGGAATTAAACATTCAGTACTTC.

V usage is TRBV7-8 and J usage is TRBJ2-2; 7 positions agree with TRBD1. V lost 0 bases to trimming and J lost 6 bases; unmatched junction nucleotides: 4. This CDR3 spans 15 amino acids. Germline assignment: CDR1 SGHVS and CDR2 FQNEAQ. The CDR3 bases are TGTGCCAGCAGCTTAGCGGGGACAGTTGCCGGGGAGCTGTTTTTT. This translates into CASSLAGTVAGELFF.

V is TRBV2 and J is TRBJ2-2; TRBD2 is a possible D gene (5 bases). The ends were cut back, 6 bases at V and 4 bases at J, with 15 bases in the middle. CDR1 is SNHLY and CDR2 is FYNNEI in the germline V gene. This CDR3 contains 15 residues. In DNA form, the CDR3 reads TGTGCCAGCAGGAAGTCGGGGTCGGGCACCGGGGAGCTGTTTTTT. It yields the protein CASRKSGSGTGELFF.

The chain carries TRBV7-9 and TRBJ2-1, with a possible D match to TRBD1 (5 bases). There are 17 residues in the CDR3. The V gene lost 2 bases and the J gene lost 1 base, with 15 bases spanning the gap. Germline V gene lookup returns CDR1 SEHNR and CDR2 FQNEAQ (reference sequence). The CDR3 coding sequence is TGTGCCAGCAGCTTACATGTTACTACAGGTTCCTACAATGAGCAGTTCTTC. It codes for CASSLHVTTGSYNEQFF.

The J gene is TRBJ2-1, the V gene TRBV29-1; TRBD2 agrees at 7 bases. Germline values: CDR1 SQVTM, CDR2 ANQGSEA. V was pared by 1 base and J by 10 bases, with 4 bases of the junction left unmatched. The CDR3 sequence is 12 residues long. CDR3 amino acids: CSVEVWGGEQFF. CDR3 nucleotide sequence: TGCAGCGTTGAAGTCTGGGGGGGGGAGCAGTTCTTC.

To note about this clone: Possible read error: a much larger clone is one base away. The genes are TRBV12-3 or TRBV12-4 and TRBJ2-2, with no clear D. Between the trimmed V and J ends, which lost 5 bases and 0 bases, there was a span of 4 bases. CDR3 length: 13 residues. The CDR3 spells CASSPTNTGELFF. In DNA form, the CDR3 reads TGTGCCAGCAGTCCAACGAACACCGGGGAGCTGTTTTTT.

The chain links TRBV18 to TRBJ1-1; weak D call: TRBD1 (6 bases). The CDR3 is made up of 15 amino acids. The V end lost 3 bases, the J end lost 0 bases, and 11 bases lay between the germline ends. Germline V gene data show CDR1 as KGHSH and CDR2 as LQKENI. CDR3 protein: CASSPDRKVNTEAFF. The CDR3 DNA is TGTGCCAGCTCACCCGACAGGAAAGTGAACACTGAAGCTTTCTTT.